This T cell receptor beta chain originates from a study of OX40 agonist ivuxolimab in advanced cancers. General observations from the study: Which antigen the expanded peripheral T cells recognized is unknown.

Germline-derived CDR1 and CDR2 are SGHTA and FQGNSA. J lost 2 bases, V lost 5 bases, and 4 bases had no gene match. This CDR3 has 15 amino acids. In the case of this clone: The antigen is not known.

TCRdb keeps only in-frame clones here, not all; method: immunoSEQ multiplex PCR. The sample yields about 110,000 clones, approximately 90% seen once. This chain connects TRBV7-2 to TRBJ2-7, with 12 positions matching TRBD2. The receptor comes from an adult with an advanced solid tumor such as melanoma, head and neck, liver or kidney cancer. Sample: CD4+ or CD8+ T cells sorted from blood, taken in a trial of the OX40 agonist ivuxolimab. For the CDR3, the DNA is TGTGCCAGCAGCATCTCTAGCGGGGGGGCCTACGAGCAGTACTTC. It specifies CASSISSGGAYEQYF.